The T cell receptor beta chain described here comes from a study of patients and donors after allogeneic stem cell transplantation. A single record per CDR3 protein comes from TCRdb applying MiXCR to the RT-PCR reads. The table shows around 150,000 distinct CDR3 sequences, with about a third occurring only once. This clonotype was seen more than once but under ten times. V shed 6 bases and J shed 3 bases, with 8 bases lying between them. The CDR3 length is 12 residues. CDR1 and CDR2 from the germline V gene are DFQATT and SNEGSKA (reference sequence). The sequence derives from a human donor who was either an allogeneic HSCT recipient or a stem cell or donor lymphocyte infusion donor (not recorded which). It is not recorded whose cells these are; they may come from a transplant donor. The chain has TRBV20-1 and TRBJ1-4, with unresolved D. The material sequenced was blood, either unsorted or a sorted T cell fraction (not recorded which). In nucleotides, the CDR3 is TGCAGTGCCTCAGCGGCTAATGAAAAACTGTTTTTT. It codes for CSASAANEKLFF.